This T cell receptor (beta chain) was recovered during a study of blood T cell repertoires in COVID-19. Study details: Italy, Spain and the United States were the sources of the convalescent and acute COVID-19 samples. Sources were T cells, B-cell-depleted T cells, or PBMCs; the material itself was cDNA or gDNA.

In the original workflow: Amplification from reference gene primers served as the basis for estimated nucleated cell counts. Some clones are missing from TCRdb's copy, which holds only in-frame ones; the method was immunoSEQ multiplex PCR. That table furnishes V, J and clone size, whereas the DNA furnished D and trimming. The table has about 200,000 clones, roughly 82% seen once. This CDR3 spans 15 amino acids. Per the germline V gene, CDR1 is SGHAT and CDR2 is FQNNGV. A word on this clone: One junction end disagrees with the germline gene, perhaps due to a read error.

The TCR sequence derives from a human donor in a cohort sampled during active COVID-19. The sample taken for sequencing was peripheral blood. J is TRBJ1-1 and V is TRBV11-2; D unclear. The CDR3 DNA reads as TGTGCCAGCAGCCTAGAGTTCGCCGGTTGGACTGAAGCTTTCTTT. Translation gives CASSLEFAGWTEAFF.